The 27 T cell receptor beta chains reported below all come from one sample, sequenced in a study of long-term antiretroviral therapy in people with HIV. This was the immunoSEQ v3.0 assay at survey level. Here immunoSEQ multiplex PCR was the method, and the copy in TCRdb shows in-frame clones only, minus some. The sample shows more than 9,500 clones, about 68% of them seen only once. This material consisted of unsorted PBMCs, taken about 3.1 years before starting antiretroviral therapy. All receptors come from a man aged 35 to 55 with HIV.

This clone was counted a single time. The genes are TRBV20-1 and TRBJ2-5; D unclear. With 5 bases removed from V and 0 bases from J, the gap between germline ends came to 4 bases. Germline V gene sequence: CDR1 DFQATT, CDR2 SNEGSKA (reference sequence). This CDR3 has 11 residues. As DNA, the CDR3 is TGCAGTGCTCTGTACCAAGAGACCCAGTACTTC. This encodes CSALYQETQYF.

This chain joins TRBV7-9 and TRBJ2-3; 7 bases are a match to TRBD1. CDR1 and CDR2 from the germline V gene are SEHNR and FQNEAQ (reference sequence). Trimming at V came to 4 bases and at J to 3 bases, leaving 7 bases not matched to a gene. The CDR3 extends over 15 amino acids. The DNA for the CDR3 is TGTGCCAGCAGCTGGGGACAGCTCGGGACAGATACGCAGTATTTT. Its protein is CASSWGQLGTDTQYF.

This chain joins TRBV28 and TRBJ2-7; weak D call: TRBD1 (6 bases). Germline CDR1 MDHEN, CDR2 SYDVKM. V was shortened by 5 bases and J by 3 bases, with 11 bases between the two germline ends. The CDR3 contains 13 residues. CDR3 nucleotides: TGTGCCAGCAGTCGTGGGGGCTACTACGAGCAGTACTTC. Its translation: CASSRGGYYEQYF.

The rearrangement uses TRBV7-8 and TRBJ2-1; TRBD2 aligns across 8 bases. Unmatched junction bases numbered 3, after V lost 5 bases and J lost 0 bases. This CDR3 has 15 amino acids. Germline V gene lookup returns CDR1 SGHVS and CDR2 FQNEAQ. The CDR3 region is CASSHSGNSYNEQFF. In nucleotides, the CDR3 is TGTGCCAGCAGCCATAGCGGGAACTCCTACAATGAGCAGTTCTTC. The full variable domain, rest sourced from reference TRBV7-8 and TRBJ2-1, is GAGVSQSPRYKVAKRGQDVALRCDPISGHVSLFWYQQALGQGPEFLTYFQNEAQLDKSGLPSDRFFAERPEGSVSTLKIQRTQQEDSAVYLCASSHSGNSYNEQFFGPGTRLTVL.

The J gene is TRBJ2-1, the V gene TRBV27, with a tentative D call TRBD1 (5 bases). Germline CDR1 is MNHEY and CDR2 is SMNVEV (reference sequence). CDR3 length: 16 residues. Trimming cost V 6 bases and J 1 base, with 16 bases left between them. The CDR3 coding sequence is TGTGCCAGCAGCCCACTGCGGACACAATCCTACAATGAGCAGTTCTTC. Its protein product is CASSPLRTQSYNEQFF.

This sequence joins TRBV5-4 and TRBJ1-1; a possible D gene is TRBD1 (5 bases). Germline CDR1 is SGHNT and CDR2 is YYREEE (reference sequence). V dropped 2 bases and J dropped 5 bases, with 13 bases sitting between them. This CDR3 is 14 amino acids long. CDR3 region: CASSFGGKITEAFF. As DNA, the CDR3 is TGTGCCAGCAGCTTTGGGGGAAAGATTACTGAAGCTTTCTTT.

The V and J genes are TRBV5-5 and TRBJ2-7; D gene uncertain. Germline V lookup: CDR1 SGHKS, CDR2 YYEKEE (reference sequence). The V gene lost 2 bases and the J gene lost 3 bases, with 15 bases spanning the gap. CDR3 size: 15 residues. CDR3 region: CASSLSEVVGYEQYF. The CDR3 DNA sequence: TGTGCCAGCAGCTTAAGTGAAGTCGTGGGCTACGAGCAGTACTTC.

This chain uses TRBV27 with TRBJ2-7, with 7 bases matching TRBD1. The CDR3 runs to 15 residues. Germline CDR1 and CDR2: MNHEY and SMNVEV (reference sequence). V was pared by 3 bases and J by 2 bases, with 7 bases of the junction left unmatched. CDR3 protein: CASSLETGNTYEQYF. DNA for the CDR3: TGTGCCAGCAGTTTGGAGACAGGGAATACCTACGAGCAGTACTTC.

V and J are TRBV7-9 and TRBJ1-2, with D uncertain. Deletions cut 0 bases from V and 2 bases from J, with 16 bases between. Germline V gives CDR1 SEHNR, CDR2 FQNEAQ (reference sequence). CDR3 length: 17 residues. The CDR3 DNA follows: TGTGCCAGCAGCTTAGCTTTCGGTCAGTTCATAAACTATGGCTACACCTTC. Its protein product is CASSLAFGQFINYGYTF.

The chain is built from TRBV5-1 and TRBJ1-4; D possibly corresponds to TRBD1 (6 bases). CDR3 size: 14 residues. The V end lost 4 bases, the J end lost 8 bases, and 15 bases lay between the germline ends. Germline V gene sequence: CDR1 SGHRS, CDR2 YFSETQ. The CDR3 here is CASSLGQPNEKLFF. CDR3 DNA: TGCGCCAGCAGCCTCGGACAGCCCAACGAAAAACTGTTTTTT.

The chain is built from TRBV9 and TRBJ2-7, with a weak D call TRBD1 (5 bases). The length of the CDR3 is 14 residues. CDR1 is SGDLS and CDR2 is YYNGEE in the germline V gene. V gave up 0 bases and J gave up 2 bases, with 9 bases separating them. CDR3 amino acids: CASSVVDTTYEQYF. The CDR3 DNA follows: TGTGCCAGCAGCGTAGTGGACACCACCTACGAGCAGTACTTC.

The V gene is TRBV28, the J gene TRBJ2-7; 12 nucleotides match TRBD1. CDR3 length: 15 residues. The ends lost 10 bases at V and 2 bases at J; junction bases unmatched: 9. Per germline, CDR1 MDHEN and CDR2 SYDVKM. The CDR3 spells CATGDRGRKTYEQYF. In nucleotides, the CDR3 is TGTGCCACCGGGGACAGGGGGCGGAAAACCTACGAGCAGTACTTC.

The V and J genes are TRBV28 and TRBJ2-7; 10 bases line up with TRBD2. The germline CDR1 and CDR2 sequences are MDHEN and SYDVKM. V shed 8 bases and J 4 bases; nucleotides not matched to a gene: 5. The CDR3 is made up of 13 amino acids. The DNA of the CDR3 is TGTGCCAGCCTACTAGCGGGAAGGTACGAGCAGTACTTC. It yields the protein CASLLAGRYEQYF.

This chain connects TRBV7-6 to TRBJ1-5; weak D call: TRBD1 (5 bases). Looked up from germline, CDR1 is SGHVS and CDR2 is FNYEAQ. V gave up 2 bases and J gave up 4 bases, with 9 bases separating them. The length of the CDR3 is 14 residues. CDR3 nucleotide sequence: TGTGCCAGCAGCTTACCGGGGCCGAATCAGCCCCAGCATTTT. Its protein is CASSLPGPNQPQHF.

The rearrangement links TRBV9 to TRBJ1-2, with D maybe TRBD1 (5 bases). V lost 3 bases and J lost 8, with 17 bases in between. The germline gives CDR1 SGDLS, CDR2 YYNGEE. The length of the CDR3 is 14 residues. The chain's CDR3 is CASSAWTGPGGYTF. For the CDR3, the DNA is TGTGCCAGCAGCGCCTGGACGGGGCCGGGAGGCTACACCTTC.

This clone was seen only a few times. The rearrangement links TRBV2 to TRBJ2-7; a possible D gene is TRBD1 (5 bases). Deletions cut 4 bases from V and 0 bases from J, with 7 bases between. This CDR3 contains 13 residues. From germline, CDR1 is SNHLY and CDR2 FYNNEI. CDR3 sequence reads: CASSGDSSYEQYF. In DNA, the CDR3 is TGTGCCAGCAGTGGAGACAGCTCCTACGAGCAGTACTTC.

This rearrangement joins TRBV5-4 to TRBJ1-2; a possible D gene is TRBD1 (5 bases). V gave up 0 bases and J gave up 7 bases, with 19 bases separating them. From germline, CDR1 is SGHNT and CDR2 YYREEE (reference sequence). The CDR3 runs 16 residues. Here the CDR3 reads CASSLERGLTPGGYTF. The CDR3 region has the DNA TGTGCCAGCAGCTTGGAACGGGGACTGACGCCGGGTGGCTACACCTTC.

In nucleotides, the CDR3 is TGTGCCAGCAGGACCGAGGCAGATACGCAGTATTTT. Its translation: CASRTEADTQYF. The V gene is TRBV5-4, the J gene TRBJ2-3; D unclear. Germline assignment: CDR1 SGHNT and CDR2 YYREEE (reference sequence). V lost 5 bases, J lost 4 bases, and 8 bases lay in between. The CDR3 is 12 residues long.

The rearrangement uses TRBV7-9 and TRBJ2-5; 7 bases are shared with TRBD2. This CDR3 has 15 residues. Germline V lookup: CDR1 SEHNR, CDR2 FQNEAQ (reference sequence). J lost 1 base, V lost 0 bases, and 2 bases had no gene match. The CDR3 spells CASSLAVAGQETQYF. CDR3 bases: TGTGCCAGCAGCTTAGCTGTAGCGGGCCAAGAGACCCAGTACTTC.

The genes are TRBV18 and TRBJ1-5, with D perhaps TRBD1 (5 bases). CDR3 length: 15 residues. V lost 2 bases to trimming and J lost 2 bases, with 10 bases between them. Germline CDR1 reads KGHSH; CDR2 reads LQKENI. The CDR3 coding sequence is TGTGCCAGCTCACCAGGGCAGGGCCGCAATCAGCCCCAGCATTTT. Protein: CASSPGQGRNQPQHF.

The chain recombines TRBV4-1 with TRBJ2-7; 8 bases agree with TRBD2. The CDR3 is 15 amino acids. Germline V gene lookup returns CDR1 MGHRA and CDR2 YSYEKL. J lost 3 bases, V lost 0 bases, and 4 bases had no gene match. The CDR3 sequence is CASSQDTSGYYEQYF. In DNA form, the CDR3 reads TGCGCCAGCAGCCAAGATACTAGCGGATACTACGAGCAGTACTTC.

This clone occurred a few times. Within the sample, other DNA sequences also encode this same CDR3. CDR3 sequence: CASSPGQGLYGYTF. Here the CDR3 DNA reads TGTGCCAGCTCACCAGGGCAGGGTCTCTATGGCTACACCTTC. This rearrangement joins TRBV18 to TRBJ1-2; perhaps TRBD1 as D (5 bases). Germline CDR1 is KGHSH and CDR2 is LQKENI. V lost 2 bases to trimming and J lost 4 bases, with 11 bases between them. This CDR3 spans 14 amino acids.

This clone appeared once. CDR3 in amino acids: CASSLRVSTDTQYF. CDR3 in DNA: TGTGCCAGCAGTTTACGAGTCTCCACAGATACGCAGTATTTT. The chain combines TRBV28 with TRBJ2-3, with D unclear. The germline CDR1 and CDR2 sequences are MDHEN and SYDVKM. CDR3 length equals 14 residues. V lost 2 bases and J 2 bases, leaving 8 bases between the germline ends.

CDR3 in DNA: TGTGCCTGGAGTTCTAGGGCTGAAGCTTTCTTT. It translates to CAWSSRAEAFF. The chain combines TRBV30 with TRBJ1-1; D gene uncertain. The length of the CDR3 is 11 residues. Germline V gene data show CDR1 as GTSNPN and CDR2 as SVGIG (reference sequence). Trimming left V 2 bases short and J 6 bases short, with 7 bases between. The variable domain in full, completed from reference TRBV30 and TRBJ1-1, reads SQTIHQWPATLVQPVGSPLSLECTVEGTSNPNLYWYRQAAGRGLQLLFYSVGIGQISSEVPQNLSASRPQDRQFILSSKKLLLSDSGFYLCAWSSRAEAFFGQGTRLTVV.

The chain has TRBV7-9 and TRBJ1-5; D unresolved. V shed 10 bases and J shed 1 base, with 11 bases lying between them. The length of the CDR3 is 13 residues. In germline, CDR1 is SEHNR, CDR2 FQNEAQ (reference sequence). The CDR3 loop reads CATAPVSNQPQHF. CDR3 DNA: TGTGCCACCGCTCCGGTGAGCAATCAGCCCCAGCATTTT.

V usage is TRBV5-6 and J usage is TRBJ1-5; D call uncertain. Trimming shortened V by 2 bases and J by 3 bases, and 9 bases separated the two germline ends. The CDR3 sequence is 14 residues long. The V gene's germline CDR1 is SGHDT and CDR2 YYEEEE. CDR3 loop: CASSFRRNNQPQHF. Here the CDR3 DNA reads TGTGCCAGCAGCTTTAGACGGAACAATCAGCCCCAGCATTTT.

The J gene is TRBJ1-3, the V gene TRBV5-1, with 7 bases identical to TRBD1. The V gene's germline CDR1 is SGHRS and CDR2 YFSETQ. The CDR3 extends over 17 amino acids. J was trimmed by 0 bases and V by 2 bases; bases with no gene match: 8. CDR3 in DNA: TGCGCCAGCAGCTTCGGTAGCTCAGGGGGCTCTGGAAACACCATATATTTT. Amino acids: CASSFGSSGGSGNTIYF.